The present T cell receptor (beta chain) was sequenced within a study of vaccination effects on CD4 cells after COVID-19. About the research overall: Wells of a few million PBMC each were grown with 10 IU/ml IL-2 and roughly 10 ug/ml peptides. General observations from the study: Convalescent patients were scarce, and early post-infection timepoints were absent.

A word on this clone: The antigen is not known.

The assay was immunoSEQ multiplex PCR, and TCRdb's table has in-frame clones only and misses some. This table has approximately 38,000 clones, about 70% appearing once. Once cultured for 10 days, the cells underwent separation to obtain CD4+ T cells. Participants were vaccinated with two doses of either the BNT162b2 or mRNA-1273 vaccine. This TCR was sampled from a human donor who received a COVID-19 vaccine. The source was CD4+ T cells from PBMCs cultured without peptide, collected after COVID-19 vaccination.

The CDR3 spells CASSPTSGRYNEQFF. The CDR3 DNA reads as TGTGCCAGCAGCCCAACTAGCGGGAGATACAATGAGCAGTTCTTC. V gene TRBV6-5 combines with J gene TRBJ2-1, with 11 bases that match TRBD2. This CDR3 is built from 15 residues. The ends lost 6 bases at V and 4 bases at J; junction bases unmatched: 5. The germline V gene encodes CDR1 MNHEY and CDR2 SVGAGI.